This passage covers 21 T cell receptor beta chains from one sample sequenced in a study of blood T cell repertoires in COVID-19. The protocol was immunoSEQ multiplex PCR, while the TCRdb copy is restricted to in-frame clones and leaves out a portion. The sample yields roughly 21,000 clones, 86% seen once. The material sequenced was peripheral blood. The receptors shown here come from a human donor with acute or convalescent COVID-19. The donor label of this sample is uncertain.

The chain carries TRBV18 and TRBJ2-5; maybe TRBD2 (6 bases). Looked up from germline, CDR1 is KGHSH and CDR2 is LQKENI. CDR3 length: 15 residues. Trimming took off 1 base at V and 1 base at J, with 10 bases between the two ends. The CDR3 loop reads CASSPLRDSQETQYF. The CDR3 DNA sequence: TGTGCCAGCTCACCACTCAGGGACTCCCAAGAGACCCAGTACTTC.

CDR3 in DNA: TGTGCCAGCAGCATTAGCGGGGGGGCGGGCACAGATACGCAGTATTTT. Protein: CASSISGGAGTDTQYF. The V gene is TRBV5-4, the J gene TRBJ2-3; 11 nucleotides align to TRBD2. Germline loops: CDR1 SGHNT, CDR2 YYREEE (reference sequence). CDR3 size: 16 residues. After removal of 4 bases from V and 1 base from J, the junction contained 5 bases not matched to a gene.

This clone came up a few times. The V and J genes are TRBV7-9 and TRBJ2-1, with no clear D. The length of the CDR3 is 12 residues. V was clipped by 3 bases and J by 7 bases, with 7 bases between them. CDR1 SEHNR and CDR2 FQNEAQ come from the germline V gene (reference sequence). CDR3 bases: TGTGCCAGCAGCTTCAACATAAATGAGCAGTTCTTC. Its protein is CASSFNINEQFF.

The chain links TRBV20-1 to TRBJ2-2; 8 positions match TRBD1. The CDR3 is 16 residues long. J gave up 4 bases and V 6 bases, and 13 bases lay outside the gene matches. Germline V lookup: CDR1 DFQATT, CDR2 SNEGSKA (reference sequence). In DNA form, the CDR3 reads TGCAGTGCCAGTCAGGGGGCAGGGTCGTTCACCGGGGAGCTGTTTTTT. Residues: CSASQGAGSFTGELFF.

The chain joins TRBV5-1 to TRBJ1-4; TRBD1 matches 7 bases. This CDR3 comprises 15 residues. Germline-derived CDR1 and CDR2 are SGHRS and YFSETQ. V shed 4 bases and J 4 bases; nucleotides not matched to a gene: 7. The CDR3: CASSLEQGNNEKLFF. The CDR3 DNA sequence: TGCGCCAGCAGCCTAGAACAGGGGAATAATGAAAAACTGTTTTTT.

The CDR3 DNA reads as TGTGCCAGTGCGGTTCCTGGGGCCAACGTCCTGACTTTC. Encoded protein: CASAVPGANVLTF. J is TRBJ2-6 and V is TRBV7-3; D is unresolved. With 9 bases removed from V and 2 bases from J, the gap between germline ends came to 8 bases. Germline CDR1 is SGHTA and CDR2 is FQGTGA. This CDR3 comprises 13 residues.

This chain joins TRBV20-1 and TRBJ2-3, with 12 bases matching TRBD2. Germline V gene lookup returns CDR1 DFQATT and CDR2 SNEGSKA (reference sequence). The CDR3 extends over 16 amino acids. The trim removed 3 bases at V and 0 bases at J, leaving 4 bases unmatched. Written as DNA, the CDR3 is TGCAGTGCTAGTCGACTAGCGGGAGATAGCACAGATACGCAGTATTTT. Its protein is CSASRLAGDSTDTQYF.

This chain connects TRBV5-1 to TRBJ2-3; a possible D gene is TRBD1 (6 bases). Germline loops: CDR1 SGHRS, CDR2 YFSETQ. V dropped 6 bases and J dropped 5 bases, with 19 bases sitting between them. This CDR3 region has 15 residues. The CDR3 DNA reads TGCGCCAGCAACAGTCCGGTCAGGGGAGAAGATACGCAGTATTTT. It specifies CASNSPVRGEDTQYF.

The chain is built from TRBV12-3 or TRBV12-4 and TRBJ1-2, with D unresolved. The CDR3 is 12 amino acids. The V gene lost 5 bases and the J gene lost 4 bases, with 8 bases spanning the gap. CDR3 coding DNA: TGTGCCAGCAGTCGGGGAGTCTATGGCTACACCTTC. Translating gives CASSRGVYGYTF.

The CDR3 bases are TGTGCCAGTAGTCTCGCCGGGACAGCTATAACTGAAGCTTTCTTT. Residues: CASSLAGTAITEAFF. The chain is built from TRBV19 and TRBJ1-1; 7 bases are a match to TRBD1. CDR1 and CDR2 (germline): LNHDA, SQIVND (reference sequence). Trimming at V came to 5 bases and at J to 5 bases, leaving 11 bases not matched to a gene. The CDR3 spans 15 residues.

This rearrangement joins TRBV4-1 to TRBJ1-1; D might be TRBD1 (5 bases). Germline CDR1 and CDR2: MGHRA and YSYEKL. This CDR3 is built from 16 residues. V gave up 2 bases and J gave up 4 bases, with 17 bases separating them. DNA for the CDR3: TGCGCCAGCAGCCAATTCTCCGTGGTCGGGGGCACTGAAGCTTTCTTT. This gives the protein CASSQFSVVGGTEAFF.

The DNA for the CDR3 is TGTGCCAGTAGAGGTACAGGGGGCGGGTACAATGAGCAGTTCTTC. It is translated as CASRGTGGGYNEQFF. The chain couples TRBV19 to TRBJ2-1; TRBD1 matches 9 bases. Trimming removed 6 bases from V and 4 bases from J; junction bases left unmatched: 7. Germline-derived CDR1 and CDR2 are LNHDA and SQIVND (reference sequence). The CDR3 runs to 15 residues.

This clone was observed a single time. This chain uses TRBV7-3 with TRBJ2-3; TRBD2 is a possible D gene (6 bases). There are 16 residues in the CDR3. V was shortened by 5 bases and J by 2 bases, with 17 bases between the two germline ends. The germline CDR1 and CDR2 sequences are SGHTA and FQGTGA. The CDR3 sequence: CASSPRSGLLTDTQYF. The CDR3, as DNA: TGTGCCAGCAGCCCACGTAGCGGACTACTCACAGATACGCAGTATTTT.

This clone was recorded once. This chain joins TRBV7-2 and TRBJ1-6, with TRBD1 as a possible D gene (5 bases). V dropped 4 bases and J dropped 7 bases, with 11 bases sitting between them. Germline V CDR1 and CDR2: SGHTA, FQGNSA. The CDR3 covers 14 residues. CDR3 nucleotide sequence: TGTGCCAGCAGCTCTCTCAAGGGGAATTCACCCCTCCACTTT. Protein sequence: CASSSLKGNSPLHF.

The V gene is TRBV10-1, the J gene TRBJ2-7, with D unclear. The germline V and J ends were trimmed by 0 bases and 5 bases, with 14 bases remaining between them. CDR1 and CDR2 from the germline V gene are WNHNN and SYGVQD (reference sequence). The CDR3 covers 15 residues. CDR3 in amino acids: CASSESGDSYHEQYF. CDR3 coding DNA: TGCGCCAGCAGTGAGTCCGGAGACTCATACCACGAGCAGTACTTC.

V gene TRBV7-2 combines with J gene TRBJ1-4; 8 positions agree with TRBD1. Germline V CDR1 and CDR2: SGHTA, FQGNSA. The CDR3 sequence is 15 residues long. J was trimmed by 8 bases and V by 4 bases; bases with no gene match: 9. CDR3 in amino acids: CASSWGAGQAEKLFF. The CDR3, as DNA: TGTGCCAGCAGCTGGGGGGCGGGACAGGCCGAAAAACTGTTTTTT.

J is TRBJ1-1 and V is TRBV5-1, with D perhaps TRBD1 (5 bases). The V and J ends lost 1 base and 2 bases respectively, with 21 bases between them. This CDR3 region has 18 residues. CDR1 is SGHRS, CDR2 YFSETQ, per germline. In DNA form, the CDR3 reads TGCGCCAGCAGCTTGATCGGGGGGTCATGGGGCGATAACACTGAAGCTTTCTTT. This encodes CASSLIGGSWGDNTEAFF.

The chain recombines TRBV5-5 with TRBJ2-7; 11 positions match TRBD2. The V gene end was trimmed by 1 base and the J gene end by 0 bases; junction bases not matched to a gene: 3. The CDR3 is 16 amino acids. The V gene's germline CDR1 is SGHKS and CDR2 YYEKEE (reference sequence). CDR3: CASSLTSGGSSYEQYF. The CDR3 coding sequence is TGTGCCAGCAGCTTGACTAGCGGGGGCAGCTCCTACGAGCAGTACTTC.

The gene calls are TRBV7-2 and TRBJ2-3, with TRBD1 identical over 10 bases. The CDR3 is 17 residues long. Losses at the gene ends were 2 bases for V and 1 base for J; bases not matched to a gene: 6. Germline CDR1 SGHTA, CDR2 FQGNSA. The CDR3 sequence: CASSLQGGTGGTDTQYF. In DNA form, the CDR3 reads TGTGCCAGCAGCTTACAGGGAGGGACAGGGGGCACAGATACGCAGTATTTT.

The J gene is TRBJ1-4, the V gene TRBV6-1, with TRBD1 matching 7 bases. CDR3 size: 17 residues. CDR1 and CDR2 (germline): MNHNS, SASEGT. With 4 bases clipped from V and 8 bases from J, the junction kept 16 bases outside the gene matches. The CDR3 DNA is TGTGCCAGCAGTGGGGATTGGGACAGCCTACCTAGAGAAAAACTGTTTTTT. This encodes CASSGDWDSLPREKLFF.

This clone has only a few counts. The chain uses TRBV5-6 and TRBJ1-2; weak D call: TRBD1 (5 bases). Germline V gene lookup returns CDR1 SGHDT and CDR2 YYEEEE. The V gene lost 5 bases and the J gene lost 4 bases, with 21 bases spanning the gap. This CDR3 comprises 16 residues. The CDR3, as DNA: TGTGCCAGCAGTGTTCTTTTGTCGGAGACAGTCTATGGCTACACCTTC. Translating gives CASSVLLSETVYGYTF.